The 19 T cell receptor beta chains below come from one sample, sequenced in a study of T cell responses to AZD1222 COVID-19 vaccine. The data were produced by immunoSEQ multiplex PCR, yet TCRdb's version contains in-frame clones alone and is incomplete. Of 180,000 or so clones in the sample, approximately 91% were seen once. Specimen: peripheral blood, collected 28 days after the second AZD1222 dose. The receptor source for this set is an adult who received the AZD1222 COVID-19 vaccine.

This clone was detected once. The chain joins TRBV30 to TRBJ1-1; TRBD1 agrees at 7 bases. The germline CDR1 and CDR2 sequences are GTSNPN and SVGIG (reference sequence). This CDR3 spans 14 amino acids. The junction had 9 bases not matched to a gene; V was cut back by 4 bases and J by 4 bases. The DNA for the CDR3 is TGTGCCTGGATACGGGCAGGGGGTTCCACTGAAGCTTTCTTT. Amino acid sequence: CAWIRAGGSTEAFF.

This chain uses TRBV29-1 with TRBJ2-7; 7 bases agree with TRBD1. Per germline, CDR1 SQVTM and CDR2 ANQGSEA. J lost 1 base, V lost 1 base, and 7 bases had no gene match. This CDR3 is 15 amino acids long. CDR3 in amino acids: CSVEGTRQGSYEQYF. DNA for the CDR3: TGCAGCGTTGAAGGGACCCGACAGGGTTCCTACGAGCAGTACTTC.

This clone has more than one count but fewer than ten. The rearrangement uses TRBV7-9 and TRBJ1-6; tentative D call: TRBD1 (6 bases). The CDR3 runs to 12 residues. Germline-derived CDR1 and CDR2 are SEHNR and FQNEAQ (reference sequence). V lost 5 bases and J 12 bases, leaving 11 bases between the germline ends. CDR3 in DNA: TGTGCCAGCAGCCGACAGGAGGAACCCCTCCACTTT. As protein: CASSRQEEPLHF.

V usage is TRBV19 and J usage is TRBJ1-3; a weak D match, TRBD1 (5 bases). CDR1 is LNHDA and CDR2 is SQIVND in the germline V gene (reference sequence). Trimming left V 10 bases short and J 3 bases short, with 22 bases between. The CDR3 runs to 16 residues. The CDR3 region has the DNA TGTGCCACTAAAGGGAGGGACCTAGAAGATGGAAACACCATATATTTT. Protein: CATKGRDLEDGNTIYF.

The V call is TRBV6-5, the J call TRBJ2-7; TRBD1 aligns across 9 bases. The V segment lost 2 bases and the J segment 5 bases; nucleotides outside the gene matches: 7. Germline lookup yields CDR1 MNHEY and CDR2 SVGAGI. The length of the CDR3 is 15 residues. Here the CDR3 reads CASSYDGTGSNEQYF. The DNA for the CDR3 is TGTGCCAGCAGTTACGACGGGACAGGGAGCAACGAGCAGTACTTC.

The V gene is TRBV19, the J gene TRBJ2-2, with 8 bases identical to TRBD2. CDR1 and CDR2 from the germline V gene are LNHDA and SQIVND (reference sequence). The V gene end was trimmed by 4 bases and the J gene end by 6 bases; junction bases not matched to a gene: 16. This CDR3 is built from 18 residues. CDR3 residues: CASSKQAGSGTRPGELFF. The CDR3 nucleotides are TGTGCCAGTAGTAAGCAAGCAGGAAGTGGGACTAGGCCCGGGGAGCTGTTTTTT.

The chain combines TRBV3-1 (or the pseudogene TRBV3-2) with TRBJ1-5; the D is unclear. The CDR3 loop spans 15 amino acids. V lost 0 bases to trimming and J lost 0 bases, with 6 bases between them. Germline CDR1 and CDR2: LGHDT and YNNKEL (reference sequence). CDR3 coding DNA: TGTGCCAGCAGCCAAGATTTGACTAGCAATCAGCCCCAGCATTTT. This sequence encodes CASSQDLTSNQPQHF.

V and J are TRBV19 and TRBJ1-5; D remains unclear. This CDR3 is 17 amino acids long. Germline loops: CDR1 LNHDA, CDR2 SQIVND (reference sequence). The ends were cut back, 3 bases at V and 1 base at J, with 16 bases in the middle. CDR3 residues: CASSIGRGGGSNQPQHF. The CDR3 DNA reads TGTGCCAGTAGTATCGGCCGGGGTGGTGGGAGCAATCAGCCCCAGCATTTT. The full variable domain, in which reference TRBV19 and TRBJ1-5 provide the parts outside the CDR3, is DGGITQSPKYLFRKEGQNVTLSCEQNLNHDAMYWYRQDPGQGLRLIYYSQIVNDFQKGDIAEGYSVSREKKESFPLTVTSAQKNPTAFYLCASSIGRGGGSNQPQHFGDGTRLSIL.

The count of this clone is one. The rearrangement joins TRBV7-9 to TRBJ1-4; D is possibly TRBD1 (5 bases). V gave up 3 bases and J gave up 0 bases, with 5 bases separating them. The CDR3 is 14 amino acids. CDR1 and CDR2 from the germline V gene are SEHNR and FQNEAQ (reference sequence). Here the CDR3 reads CASSLTATNEKLFF. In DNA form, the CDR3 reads TGTGCCAGCAGCTTGACAGCAACTAATGAAAAACTGTTTTTT.

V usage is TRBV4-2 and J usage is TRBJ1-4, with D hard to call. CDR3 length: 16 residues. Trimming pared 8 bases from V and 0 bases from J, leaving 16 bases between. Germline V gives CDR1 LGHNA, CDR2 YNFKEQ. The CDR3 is CASQRDPGSTNEKLFF. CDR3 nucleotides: TGTGCCAGCCAACGAGACCCGGGCTCAACTAATGAAAAACTGTTTTTT.

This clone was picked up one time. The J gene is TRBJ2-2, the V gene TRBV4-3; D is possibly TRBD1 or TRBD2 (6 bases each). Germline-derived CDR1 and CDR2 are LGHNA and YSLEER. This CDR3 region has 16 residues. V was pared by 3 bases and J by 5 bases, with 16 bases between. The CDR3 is CASSHEMGGETGELFF. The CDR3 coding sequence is TGCGCCAGCAGCCACGAAATGGGGGGCGAAACCGGGGAGCTGTTTTTT.

CDR3 sequence: CASSVEAHTEAFF. The CDR3 nucleotides read TGTGCCAGCAGCGTGGAAGCCCACACTGAAGCTTTCTTT. The J gene is TRBJ1-1, the V gene TRBV9; the D is unclear. The CDR3 consists of 13 residues. V was pared by 2 bases and J by 3 bases, with 8 bases between. Germline loops: CDR1 SGDLS, CDR2 YYNGEE.

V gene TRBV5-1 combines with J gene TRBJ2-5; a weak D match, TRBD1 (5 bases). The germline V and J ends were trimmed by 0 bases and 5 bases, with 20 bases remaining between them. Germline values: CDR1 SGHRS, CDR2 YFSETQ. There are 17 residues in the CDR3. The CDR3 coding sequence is TGCGCCAGCAGCTTGGCCGCGGCAGGCCGAAACAGGGAGACCCAGTACTTC. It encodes CASSLAAAGRNRETQYF.

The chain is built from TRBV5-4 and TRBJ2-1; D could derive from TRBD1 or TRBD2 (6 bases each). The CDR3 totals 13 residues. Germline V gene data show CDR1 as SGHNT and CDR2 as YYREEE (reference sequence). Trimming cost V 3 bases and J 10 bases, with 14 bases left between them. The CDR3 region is CASSSLGGGEQFF. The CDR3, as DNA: TGTGCCAGCAGCTCCCTAGGGGGAGGCGAGCAGTTCTTC. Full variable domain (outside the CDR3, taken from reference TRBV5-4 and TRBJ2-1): ETGVTQSPTHLIKTRGQQVTLRCSSQSGHNTVSWYQQALGQGPQFIFQYYREEENGRGNFPPRFSGLQFPNYSSELNVNALELDDSALYLCASSSLGGGEQFFGPGTRLTVL.

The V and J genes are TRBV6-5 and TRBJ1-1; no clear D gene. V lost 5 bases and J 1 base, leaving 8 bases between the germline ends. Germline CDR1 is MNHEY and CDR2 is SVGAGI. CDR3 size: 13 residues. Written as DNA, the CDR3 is TGTGCCAGCAGTCCCCGGGAGAACACTGAAGCTTTCTTT. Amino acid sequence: CASSPRENTEAFF.

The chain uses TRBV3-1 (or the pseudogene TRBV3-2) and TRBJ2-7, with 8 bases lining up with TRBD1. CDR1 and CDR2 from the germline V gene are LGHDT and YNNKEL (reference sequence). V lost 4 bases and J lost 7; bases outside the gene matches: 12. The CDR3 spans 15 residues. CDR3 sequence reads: CASSPTQGGVKEQYF. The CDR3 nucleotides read TGTGCCAGCAGCCCTACACAGGGGGGAGTGAAAGAGCAGTACTTC.

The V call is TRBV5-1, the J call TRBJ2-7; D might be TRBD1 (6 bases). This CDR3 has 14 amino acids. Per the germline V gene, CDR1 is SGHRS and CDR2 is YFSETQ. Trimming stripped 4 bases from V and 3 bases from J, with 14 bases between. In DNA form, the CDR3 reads TGCGCCAGCAGCGAGCAGGGACATCGCTACGAGCAGTACTTC. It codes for CASSEQGHRYEQYF.

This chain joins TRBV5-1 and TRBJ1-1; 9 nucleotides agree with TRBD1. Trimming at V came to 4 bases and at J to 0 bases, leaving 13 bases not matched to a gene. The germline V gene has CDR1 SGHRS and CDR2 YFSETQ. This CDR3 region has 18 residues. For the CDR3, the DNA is TGCGCCAGCAGCAAAACCTTGACAGGGGGAAGCATGAACACTGAAGCTTTCTTT. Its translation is CASSKTLTGGSMNTEAFF.

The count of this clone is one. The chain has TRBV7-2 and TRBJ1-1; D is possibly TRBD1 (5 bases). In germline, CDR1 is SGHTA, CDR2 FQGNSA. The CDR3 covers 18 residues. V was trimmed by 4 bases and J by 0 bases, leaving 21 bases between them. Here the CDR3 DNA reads TGTGCCAGCAGCTGGACGGGGCTTAAAAAATCCATGAACACTGAAGCTTTCTTT. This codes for CASSWTGLKKSMNTEAFF.